A single sample gave rise to the 32 T cell receptor beta chains below, sequenced in a study of blood T cell repertoires in COVID-19. Libraries were prepared by immunoSEQ multiplex PCR; TCRdb keeps only in-frame clonotypes and omits some of them. Of 95,000 to 150,000 clones in the sample, 70% to 90% were seen once. Specimen: peripheral blood. Every receptor here comes from a woman older than 75 with acute or convalescent COVID-19.

V gene TRBV19 combines with J gene TRBJ1-6, with 7 bases matching TRBD1. The V gene's germline CDR1 is LNHDA and CDR2 SQIVND (reference sequence). This CDR3 contains 15 residues. The junction had 9 bases not matched to a gene; V was cut back by 6 bases and J by 7 bases. The CDR3 region is CASSPLTGRNSPLHF. DNA for the CDR3: TGTGCCAGTAGCCCCCTGACAGGGCGAAATTCACCCCTCCACTTT. The full variable domain, completed using reference TRBV19 and TRBJ1-6, is DGGITQSPKYLFRKEGQNVTLSCEQNLNHDAMYWYRQDPGQGLRLIYYSQIVNDFQKGDIAEGYSVSREKKESFPLTVTSAQKNPTAFYLCASSPLTGRNSPLHFGNGTRLTVT.

V is TRBV18 and J is TRBJ2-4, with D possibly matching TRBD1 (5 bases). The V gene's germline CDR1 is KGHSH and CDR2 LQKENI. V was trimmed by 2 bases and J by 5 bases, leaving 10 bases between them. This CDR3 is 14 amino acids long. The CDR3 sequence is CASSPRGPQNIQYF. CDR3 nucleotide sequence: TGTGCCAGCTCACCAAGGGGCCCCCAAAACATTCAGTACTTC.

This clone has just a few counts. The V gene is TRBV4-1, the J gene TRBJ2-3; D gene uncertain. Trimming shortened V by 1 base and J by 5 bases, and 13 bases separated the two germline ends. Germline V gene sequence: CDR1 MGHRA, CDR2 YSYEKL. This CDR3 has 15 residues. The CDR3 loop reads CASSQGGSPEDTQYF. CDR3 DNA sequence: TGCGCCAGCAGCCAAGGTGGTAGCCCAGAAGATACGCAGTATTTT.

The V and J genes are TRBV23-1 and TRBJ1-1; no firm D call. TRBV23-1 counts as an open reading frame of uncertain function. The ends were cut back, 1 base at V and 3 bases at J, with 6 bases in the middle. This CDR3 is 13 amino acids long. The CDR3, as DNA: TGCGCCAGCAGTCAATATTCGGACACTGAAGCTTTCTTT. Translation gives CASSQYSDTEAFF.

V and J are TRBV5-4 and TRBJ2-3, with D perhaps matching TRBD1 (6 bases). V lost 1 base and J lost 2, with 11 bases in between. This CDR3 region has 15 residues. CDR1 is SGHNT and CDR2 is YYREEE in the germline V gene (reference sequence). The CDR3 region has the DNA TGTGCCAGCAGCTTGTTTCAGGGGATCACAGATACGCAGTATTTT. This encodes CASSLFQGITDTQYF.

This chain uses TRBV6-5 with TRBJ2-3, with 8 positions matching TRBD2. With V trimmed by 6 bases and J by 0 bases, 2 bases remained unmatched. CDR3 length equals 14 residues. Germline V gives CDR1 MNHEY, CDR2 SVGAGI. The chain's CDR3 is CASSLAGSTDTQYF. CDR3 sequence (DNA): TGTGCCAGCAGCTTAGCGGGAAGCACAGATACGCAGTATTTT.

This chain joins TRBV29-1 and TRBJ2-5; 8 bases are a match to TRBD2. The V and J ends lost 3 bases and 5 bases, in that order; junction bases with no gene match: 8. Per germline, CDR1 SQVTM and CDR2 ANQGSEA. The CDR3 spans 14 residues. This CDR3 is CSVDEAGVQETQYF. DNA for the CDR3: TGCAGCGTTGATGAAGCGGGGGTGCAGGAGACCCAGTACTTC.

The V and J genes are TRBV18 and TRBJ1-2, with 10 nucleotides matching TRBD1. Germline CDR1 reads KGHSH; CDR2 reads LQKENI. With V trimmed by 3 bases and J by 0 bases, 1 base remained unmatched. CDR3 length equals 15 residues. Here the CDR3 reads CASSPDRGPNYGYTF. The DNA of the CDR3 is TGTGCCAGCTCACCCGACAGGGGGCCTAACTATGGCTACACCTTC.

This clone was recorded only once. The chain has TRBV12-1 and TRBJ1-2; the DNA was not used to check the table's D call, TRBD1. TRBV12-1 is tagged as a pseudogene. The CDR3 has 15 residues. The CDR3 nucleotides read TGTGCCAGCAGCTTTGCGATGGGGCCCAACTATGGCTACACCTTC. It translates to CASSFAMGPNYGYTF.

The chain employs TRBV6-5 and TRBJ1-6, with 7 positions matching TRBD1. Germline V gene data show CDR1 as MNHEY and CDR2 as SVGAGI. Trimming cost V 2 bases and J 7 bases; bases outside gene matches: 2. This CDR3 has 14 amino acids. CDR3 bases: TGTGCCAGCAGTTACAGGGGGCCGAATTCACCCCTCCACTTT. The encoded protein is CASSYRGPNSPLHF.

In this sample, this clone turned up once. The chain employs TRBV4-2 and TRBJ2-1; possibly TRBD2 for D (6 bases). The CDR3 runs 16 residues. Looked up from germline, CDR1 is LGHNA and CDR2 is YNFKEQ. V was pared by 0 bases and J by 0 bases, with 9 bases between. CDR3 residues: CASSQDSGFSYNEQFF. CDR3 bases: TGTGCCAGCAGCCAAGATAGCGGTTTCTCCTACAATGAGCAGTTCTTC.

This clone came up once. The chain carries TRBV5-6 and TRBJ1-2; weak D call: TRBD1 (6 bases). The germline gives CDR1 SGHDT, CDR2 YYEEEE. This CDR3 has 13 amino acids. Between the trimmed V and J ends, which lost 0 bases and 8 bases, there was a span of 11 bases. The CDR3 coding sequence is TGTGCCAGCAGCTTGGTGACAGGTTCCGGCTACACCTTC. Amino acids: CASSLVTGSGYTF.

The V gene is TRBV2, the J gene TRBJ2-1, with 8 bases matching TRBD2. The V gene end was trimmed by 7 bases and the J gene end by 6 bases; junction bases not matched to a gene: 14. This CDR3 spans 16 amino acids. Per germline, CDR1 SNHLY and CDR2 FYNNEI. CDR3 in DNA: TGTGCCAGCAAATCGCTAAACCGGGAGGGTAGCAATGAGCAGTTCTTC. It specifies CASKSLNREGSNEQFF.

This chain connects TRBV4-2 to TRBJ1-2, with D unclear. The germline V gene encodes CDR1 LGHNA and CDR2 YNFKEQ. The ends were cut back, 0 bases at V and 2 bases at J, with 7 bases in the middle. CDR3 size: 14 residues. The CDR3: CASSQDHSNYGYTF. The DNA for the CDR3 is TGTGCCAGCAGCCAAGACCACTCAAACTATGGCTACACCTTC.

The sample holds one count of this clone. The V gene is TRBV5-1, the J gene TRBJ1-2; D call uncertain. This CDR3 is 13 amino acids long. V lost 4 bases and J 7 bases, leaving 14 bases between the germline ends. The germline CDR1 and CDR2 sequences are SGHRS and YFSETQ. The DNA for the CDR3 is TGCGCCAGCAGCCCCCTCTACGGAGGTGGCTACACCTTC. Translated, it gives CASSPLYGGGYTF.

This chain joins TRBV3-1 (or the pseudogene TRBV3-2) and TRBJ1-6; TRBD1 is a possible D gene (6 bases). The germline V gene encodes CDR1 LGHDT and CDR2 YNNKEL (reference sequence). V lost 9 bases and J 7 bases, leaving 19 bases between the germline ends. The CDR3 length is 15 residues. The CDR3 sequence: CARRGSVEDNSPLHF. The CDR3 nucleotides are TGTGCCAGGAGGGGGTCGGTGGAGGACAATTCACCCCTCCACTTT.

Written as DNA, the CDR3 is TGTGCCAGCAGCTTAGGCACAGTGACTACAGTTGAGCAGTTCTTC. This sequence encodes CASSLGTVTTVEQFF. The chain carries TRBV7-8 and TRBJ2-1, with a weak D call TRBD2 (5 bases). V was shortened by 1 base and J by 9 bases, with 16 bases between the two germline ends. CDR3 size: 15 residues. Germline V CDR1 and CDR2: SGHVS, FQNEAQ.

The V and J genes are TRBV5-1 and TRBJ2-1; D is possibly TRBD1 (6 bases). Trimming stripped 4 bases from V and 2 bases from J, with 16 bases between. Germline CDR1 is SGHRS and CDR2 is YFSETQ. There are 16 residues in the CDR3. CDR3 loop: CASSQPGTTAYNEQFF. CDR3 in DNA: TGCGCCAGCAGCCAACCCGGGACAACGGCCTACAATGAGCAGTTCTTC. Full variable domain (outside the CDR3, taken from reference TRBV5-1 and TRBJ2-1): KAGVTQTPRYLIKTRGQQVTLSCSPISGHRSVSWYQQTPGQGLQFLFEYFSETQRNKGNFPGRFSGRQFSNSRSEMNVSTLELGDSALYLCASSQPGTTAYNEQFFGPGTRLTVL.

The V call is TRBV24-1, the J call TRBJ2-3, with D possibly matching TRBD1 (6 bases). V lost 10 bases and J lost 1, with 11 bases in between. CDR3 length: 13 residues. Germline V gene sequence: CDR1 KGHDR, CDR2 SFDVKD. CDR3 sequence (DNA): TGTGCCACGGGGCGACAGGGCACAGATACGCAGTATTTT. It encodes CATGRQGTDTQYF.

This sequence joins TRBV7-8 and TRBJ2-1; TRBD2 matches 7 bases. Germline CDR1 and CDR2: SGHVS and FQNEAQ. The CDR3 is 13 residues long. With 1 base clipped from V and 7 bases from J, the junction kept 1 base outside the gene matches. The CDR3 here is CASSLGTRNEQFF. The CDR3 DNA is TGTGCCAGCAGCTTAGGGACTAGGAATGAGCAGTTCTTC.

J is TRBJ1-2 and V is TRBV5-1; 7 bases are a match to TRBD1. Germline V gene data show CDR1 as SGHRS and CDR2 as YFSETQ. The V and J ends lost 0 bases and 7 bases, in that order; junction bases with no gene match: 15. This CDR3 has 17 amino acids. The chain's CDR3 is CASSLALNNNRGGGYTF. The CDR3, as DNA: TGCGCCAGCAGCTTGGCGTTAAATAATAACAGGGGCGGTGGCTACACCTTC.

This chain joins TRBV6-6 and TRBJ1-6; possibly TRBD1 for D (5 bases). Germline V CDR1 and CDR2: MNHNY, SVGAGI (reference sequence). V lost 7 bases and J 7 bases, leaving 17 bases between the germline ends. This CDR3 is built from 15 residues. The CDR3 region is CASTALEGSNSPLHF. The CDR3 coding sequence is TGTGCCAGCACCGCCCTGGAGGGGTCCAATTCACCCCTCCACTTT.

The chain combines TRBV4-3 with TRBJ2-3, with D possibly TRBD1 on 5 matching bases. This CDR3 has 16 residues. In germline, CDR1 is LGHNA, CDR2 YSLEER. Trimming took off 4 bases at V and 5 bases at J, with 19 bases between the two ends. The CDR3 DNA is TGCGCCAGCAGCCTCGAGTACGTTTACAGGAAAGATACGCAGTATTTT. Translation gives CASSLEYVYRKDTQYF.

The rearrangement uses TRBV5-1 and TRBJ1-2; possibly TRBD1 for D (5 bases). V dropped 4 bases and J dropped 4 bases, with 17 bases sitting between them. Germline CDR1 and CDR2: SGHRS and YFSETQ. CDR3 length: 15 residues. CDR3: CASSPRRDGAYGYTF. The DNA for the CDR3 is TGCGCCAGCAGCCCACGGCGGGACGGAGCCTATGGCTACACCTTC. The entire variable domain, with the rest obtained from reference TRBV5-1 and TRBJ1-2, is as follows: KAGVTQTPRYLIKTRGQQVTLSCSPISGHRSVSWYQQTPGQGLQFLFEYFSETQRNKGNFPGRFSGRQFSNSRSEMNVSTLELGDSALYLCASSPRRDGAYGYTFGSGTRLTVV.

A few counts support this clone. The chain recombines TRBV24-1 with TRBJ2-1; D is possibly TRBD2 (6 bases). Per germline, CDR1 KGHDR and CDR2 SFDVKD. The CDR3 runs 16 residues. V lost 6 bases and J lost 4, with 18 bases in between. CDR3 loop: CATSTPGGPMYNEQFF. The CDR3 region has the DNA TGTGCCACCAGTACCCCCGGGGGACCGATGTACAATGAGCAGTTCTTC.

The chain employs TRBV6-6 and TRBJ1-3; 8 bases are shared with TRBD1. The CDR3 length is 13 residues. V shed 9 bases, J shed 5 bases, and the junction held 6 bases outside the gene matches. From germline, CDR1 is MNHNY and CDR2 SVGAGI (reference sequence). Written as DNA, the CDR3 is TGTGCCAGTTCAGGGGGCAATAGAAACACCATATATTTT. It translates to CASSGGNRNTIYF.

With regard to this clone: Its ends do not fully match the called genes, so a read error is possible. The chain carries TRBV7-7 and TRBJ2-3, with a possible D match to TRBD2 (5 bases). CDR1 and CDR2 from the germline V gene are SSHAT and FNYEAQ (reference sequence). This CDR3 is built from 15 residues. The CDR3 DNA follows: TGTGCTAGCAGCCGGACTGCTGGGGGCACAGATACGCAGTATTTT. Its translation: CASSRTAGGTDTQYF.

The gene calls are TRBV19 and TRBJ1-4; a weak D match, TRBD1 (5 bases). This CDR3 is built from 14 residues. Trimming took 3 bases from V and 10 from J, leaving 15 bases between them. Germline CDR1 reads LNHDA; CDR2 reads SQIVND (reference sequence). For the CDR3, the DNA is TGTGCCAGTAGTATGGGTCAGGGAGGTGTAAAACTGTTTTTT. Amino acid sequence: CASSMGQGGVKLFF.

This clone showed up just once. The V and J genes are TRBV5-1 and TRBJ1-3; no definite D call. The ends were cut back, 0 bases at V and 0 bases at J, with 7 bases in the middle. CDR1 and CDR2 from the germline V gene are SGHRS and YFSETQ. The CDR3 is 15 residues long. The CDR3 nucleotides read TGCGCCAGCAGCTTGGGGTCGAGCTCTGGAAACACCATATATTTT. Translating it yields CASSLGSSSGNTIYF.

The chain carries TRBV9 and TRBJ2-7; tentative D call: TRBD1 (6 bases). This CDR3 contains 14 residues. Germline CDR1 and CDR2: SGDLS and YYNGEE. V dropped 0 bases and J dropped 6 bases, with 13 bases sitting between them. CDR3: CASSVARGMGEQYF. In DNA form, the CDR3 reads TGTGCCAGCAGCGTAGCCAGGGGAATGGGCGAGCAGTACTTC.

The chain couples TRBV2 to TRBJ1-6, with 10 bases fitting TRBD1. This CDR3 comprises 15 residues. Germline V gene lookup returns CDR1 SNHLY and CDR2 FYNNEI. Trimming removed 6 bases from V and 4 bases from J; junction bases left unmatched: 3. The CDR3 here is CASRAGQGYNSPLHF. In nucleotides, the CDR3 is TGTGCCAGCAGGGCGGGACAGGGGTATAATTCACCCCTCCACTTT.

This rearrangement joins TRBV5-1 to TRBJ2-5, with 7 bases lining up with TRBD1. The V and J ends lost 3 bases and 4 bases, in that order; junction bases with no gene match: 6. Per the germline V gene, CDR1 is SGHRS and CDR2 is YFSETQ. The CDR3 spans 14 residues. CDR3 region: CASSSQGSVETQYF. The CDR3 DNA follows: TGCGCCAGCAGCTCACAGGGGAGTGTAGAGACCCAGTACTTC. The whole variable domain, remainder taken from reference TRBV5-1 and TRBJ2-5, is KAGVTQTPRYLIKTRGQQVTLSCSPISGHRSVSWYQQTPGQGLQFLFEYFSETQRNKGNFPGRFSGRQFSNSRSEMNVSTLELGDSALYLCASSSQGSVETQYFGPGTRLLVL.